This TCR beta chain was identified during a study of CD8 T cells in ankylosing spondylitis. Researchers built TCR beta libraries using quantitative 5'-RACE with molecular barcodes. TCRdb fed the 5' RACE reads into MiXCR, producing one record per CDR3 protein. The repertoire holds fewer than 500,000 distinct CDR3 sequences, with approximately 26% as singletons. This clonotype appeared a few times. The antigen remains undetermined. Points from the study as a whole: Previously reported in reactive arthritis synovial fluid and blood were some of the motif variants. Significant enrichment of disease-linked clones was reported in matched ankylosing spondylitis synovial fluid. Fewer than 10 highly homologous variants formed a TCR beta motif that appeared characteristic of ankylosing spondylitis blood.

This TCR was recovered from a male donor with ankylosing spondylitis. The source material was blood, either unsorted or a sorted T cell fraction (not recorded which).

CDR3 DNA: TGTGCCAGCAGCCCAACCGACAGAGCCGACACTGAAGCTTTCTTT. Translated: CASSPTDRADTEAFF. This sequence joins TRBV7-9 and TRBJ1-1, with a possible D match to TRBD1 (5 bases). Between the trimmed V and J ends, which lost 5 bases and 3 bases, there was a span of 16 bases. Per the germline V gene, CDR1 is SEHNR and CDR2 is FQNEAQ (reference sequence). This CDR3 spans 15 amino acids.